This T cell receptor beta chain came from a study of beta chain features in type 1 diabetes (dated by TCRdb to 2017 to 2018). For the wider study: Mean age, gender distribution, total cell number and subset yield were not different between patients and healthy donors. A total of some 100,000,000 sorted cells were examined across all samples, and a strong correlation was observed between cell number per subset and RNA yield. Whereas all 30 or so donors provided naive and central memory subsets, regulatory and stem cell-like memory subsets were isolated from just 8 patients and roughly 8 healthy donors. In the study, recently diagnosed type 1 diabetes patients and matched healthy donors were compared on the TCRB repertoires of their sorted circulating CD4+ T cell subsets.

Broad study findings and their caveats: Shorter templates might have been favored by PCR, but patient and control samples were amplified and corrected together, so both groups would have been affected equally by any skew. Because the HLA sub-analyses included only small numbers of individuals, any influence of HLA type on TCRB rearrangement was left unresolved. Naive, central memory and regulatory TCRB repertoires appeared more similar among patients than among healthy donors. A moderate but significant shortening of TCRB CDR3 length was observed in type 1 diabetes patients in all four CD4+ subsets. Fewer insertions and more nucleotide deletions at VDJ recombination sites were observed in patients with type 1 diabetes, implying thymic rearrangement abnormalities. Because cDNA was sequenced instead of genomic DNA, activated cells with high expression could be over-represented, although the groups did not differ in activation or CD3 levels.

The High Capacity cDNA Reverse Transcription Kit was used to reverse transcribe all of the isolated RNA, meaning that expressed TCRB transcripts were what got sequenced. Naive, central memory and regulatory T cell samples underwent deep immunoSEQ sequencing, averaging around 4 million total reads per sample. Sorted cells were lysed in RLT buffer and RNA was extracted with DNase-treated RNeasy Micro or Mini kits, depending on cell number. Each cell subset was processed separately to prevent cross-contamination, with patient and healthy donor samples processed together. The immunoSEQ multiplex PCR was used to amplify TCRB sequences from cDNA, generating 87-bp fragments that spanned the CDR3 region. Sequencing of the amplicons was done on the Illumina HiSeq platform. The paper's data handling went like this. Synthetic template baselines were used to correct PCR bias computationally, reads within Hamming distance 2 were collapsed together, and singletons that could not be merged were discarded. Reads were aligned against IMGT to assign V, D and J genes, CDR3 length and insertions or deletions at six rearrangement sites. Within each subset, clonotype counts were normalized to sorted cell number, and only after that were true diversity and Gini coefficients computed with the tcR R package. The overlap coefficient, calculated on TCRB nucleotide sequences, was used to quantify repertoire sharing. Out-of-frame TCRB sequences from naive cells were analyzed to stand in for the pre-selection repertoire. This immuneACCESS table, as held by TCRdb, lists in-frame sequences with V and J called but not all clones. Of the missing ones, under half trace to an unresolved V gene in checked studies; the others have no known cause. V, J and clone size were drawn from that table, and D and trimming were deduced from the DNA. The sample data list 200,000 to 300,000 clones, and approximately 11% of these were observed just once. Clones ranked in the top ten supply over 0.015% of the sample.

From each donor, a single peripheral blood sample of about 116 mL on average was drawn into heparinised tubes. A BD FACSAria II and a panel including CD45RO, CCR7, CD25, CD127, CD95 and CD27 were used to sort naive, central memory, regulatory and stem cell-like memory CD4+ T cells. Every sorted population had a purity above 98%. Right away, PBMCs were isolated by Lymphoprep density gradient centrifugation and were stained directly, with no culture step. Samples were stained and sorted in pairs, with one healthy donor and one patient per experiment, so that batch effects were minimized. Regarding this clone: Its antigen is not yet known. Base-call qualities are not available, and no considerably larger clone is one nucleotide away.

From a lookup of the germline V gene, CDR1 and CDR2 are SGHRS and YFSETQ. There are 16 amino acids in the CDR3, from cysteine to phenylalanine inclusive. Left in the record is the CDR3 DNA by itself, 48 bases read in frame from the first base. V and J lose 4 bases and 2 bases, and a span of 18 bases separates them. The rearrangement combines TRBV5-1 with TRBJ2-5; the D gene identity is not certain. This receptor was obtained from a young man with type 1 diabetes. Specimen: naive CD4+ T cells from blood. The label giving this sample's cell subset or site can be read as: true naive CD4+ T cells. The CDR3 sequence is CASSRDLVDGQETQYF. The nucleotide sequence is TGCGCCAGCAGCCGCGACCTTGTCGACGGGCAAGAGACCCAGTACTTC.